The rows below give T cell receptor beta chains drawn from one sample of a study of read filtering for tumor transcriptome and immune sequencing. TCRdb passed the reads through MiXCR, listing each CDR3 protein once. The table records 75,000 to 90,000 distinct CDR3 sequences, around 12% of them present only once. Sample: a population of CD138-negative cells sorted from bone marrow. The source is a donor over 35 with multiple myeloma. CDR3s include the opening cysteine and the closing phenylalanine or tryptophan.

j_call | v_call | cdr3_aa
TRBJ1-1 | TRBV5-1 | CASSPRERNTEAFF
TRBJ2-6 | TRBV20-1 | CSARQGTGANVLTF
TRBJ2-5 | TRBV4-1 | CASSRALAGEGTQYF
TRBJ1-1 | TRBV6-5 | CASSYFAPGTGNTEAFF
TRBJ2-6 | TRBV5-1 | CASSLVPRAGANVLTF
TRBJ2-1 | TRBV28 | CASSLRTSGRGEQFF
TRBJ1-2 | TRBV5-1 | CASSPSPGDYGYTF
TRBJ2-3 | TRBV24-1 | CATSGGSTDTQYF
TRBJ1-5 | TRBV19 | CASSNTGQGNQPQHF
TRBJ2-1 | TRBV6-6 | CASSYGAYNEQFF
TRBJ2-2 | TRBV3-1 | CASSPRDSPTGELFF
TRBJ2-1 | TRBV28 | CASRGVVGLSSYNEQFF
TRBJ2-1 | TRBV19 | CASSRTSGSSYNEQFF
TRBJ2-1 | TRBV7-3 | CASSLMGSLANNEQFF
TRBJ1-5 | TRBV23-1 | CASSQFRTGGRDQPQHF
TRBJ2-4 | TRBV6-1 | CASSVTYVGQGGIQYF
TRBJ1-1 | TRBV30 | CAWGNRGRYLVEAFF
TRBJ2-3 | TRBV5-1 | CATATSHTDTQYF
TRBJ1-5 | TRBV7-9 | CASSFGTDKGLGNQPQHF
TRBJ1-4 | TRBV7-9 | CASSPGQKLFF
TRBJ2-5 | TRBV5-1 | CASSTGQGHEETQYF
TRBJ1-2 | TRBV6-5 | CASSLDSSVDGYTF
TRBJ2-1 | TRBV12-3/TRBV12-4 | CASSWGIPRGGGNEQFF
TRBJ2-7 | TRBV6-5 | CASSLFGADFSYEQYF
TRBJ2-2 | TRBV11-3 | CATPRSGANTGELFF
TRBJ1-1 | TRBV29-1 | CSVSQGRAFF
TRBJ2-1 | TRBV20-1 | CSARRDSEQFF
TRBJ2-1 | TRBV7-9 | CASSLSPGGAYNEQFF
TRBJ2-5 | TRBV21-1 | CASSKNSTGAIQETQYF
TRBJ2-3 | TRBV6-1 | CASPRGQGEATSTDTQYF
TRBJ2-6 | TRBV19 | CASSIQGALNSGANVLTF
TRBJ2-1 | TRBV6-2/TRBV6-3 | CASGWSYNEQFF
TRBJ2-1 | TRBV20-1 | CSASTGLAGGQDNEQFF
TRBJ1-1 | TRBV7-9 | CASSSNTGSTEAFF
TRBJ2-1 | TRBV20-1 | CSARAPYSGRNEQFF